This TCR beta chain emerged from a study of blood T cell repertoires in COVID-19. Germline values: CDR1 SQVTM, CDR2 ANQGSEA. Between the trimmed V and J ends, which lost 3 bases and 7 bases, there was a span of 13 bases. This CDR3 is built from 12 residues. In the original workflow: Amplification of reference gene primers provided the estimated nucleated cell counts. Data came from immunoSEQ multiplex PCR; TCRdb stores just in-frame clones and leaves some out. D and trimming were read from the DNA, whereas the V and J calls and clone size are those reported in that table. The table shows fewer than 120,000 clones, with approximately 68% occurring only once.

This chain joins TRBV29-1 and TRBJ2-7; D remains ambiguous. The receptor was isolated from a woman aged 55-69 years with acute or convalescent COVID-19. The sample was peripheral blood. This CDR3 is CSVEESLGEQYF. Written as DNA, the CDR3 is TGCAGCGTTGAGGAGTCCCTTGGAGAGCAGTACTTC.